This is a list of T cell receptor beta chains from one sample in a study of T cell responses to AZD1222 COVID-19 vaccine. Profiled with immunoSEQ multiplex PCR; TCRdb holds only in-frame clones, not every one. The profile shows more than 150,000 clones, roughly 94% of them singletons. This specimen was peripheral blood, taken 28 days after the second AZD1222 dose. All receptors come from an adult who received the AZD1222 COVID-19 vaccine. Both conserved end residues are part of each CDR3.

TRBV30 | CAWSVFREGYTF
TRBV6-6 | CASSYSTTGPGTEAFF
TRBV11-3 | CASSLDSGRSGYTF
TRBV18 | CASSPGPADEQYF
TRBV19 | CASSIISGGNQPQHF
TRBV5-1 | CASSFQGLGNTEAFF
TRBV6-5 | CASRDRTSTGNTIYF
TRBV30 | CACQADSHYEQYF
TRBV5-4 | CASSLVPGEGETQYF
TRBV27 | CASSSDSYFGNSPLHF
TRBV6-1 | CASSEFTWRTEAFF
TRBV27 | CASSAGGPNQPQHF
TRBV7-8 | CASSPGTIPSTDTQYF
TRBV7-9 | CASSLVQPYGYTF
TRBV4-1 | CASSPGQGLSGYTF
TRBV6-1 | CASSEADRGQLFF
TRBV27 | CASIPTGRSYEQYF
TRBV7-6 | CASSRSGGNYEQYF
TRBV2 | CASSEWLGLNQPQHF
TRBV3-1/TRBV3-2 | CASSPAGGTAYNEQFF
TRBV7-2 | CASSLDRGQPQHF
TRBV12-3/TRBV12-4 | CASSFGSYNEQFF
TRBV2 | CASSWDSSGEQFF
TRBV5-1 | CASSLRGQGNTIYF
TRBV7-6 | CASSQRPGPSNEKLFF
TRBV2 | CASSASRQVLNQPQHF
TRBV7-3 | CASSLRDRSYNSPLHF
TRBV28 | CASSLYPRLKTTNEKLFF
TRBV18 | CASSPPGQVDTQYF
TRBV23-1 | CASSQSVSSGAFF
TRBV2 | CASRDGLVESPLHF
TRBV9 | CASSVDPQGSGTEAFF
TRBV7-9 | CASSLGEQGKVEAFF
TRBV7-9 | CASSRDSNQPQHF
TRBV11-1 | CASSLAGLEETQYF
TRBV19 | CASSIFLRTEAFF
TRBV29-1 | CSVVLGTGELFF
TRBV28 | CASSLGLANIYNEQFF
TRBV29-1 | CSVEDPGPGTGAFF
TRBV5-6 | CASSLGAGDEQYF
TRBV7-2 | CASSSGAGSLTIYF
TRBV10-1 | CASDDRRRYRPTQYF
TRBV29-1 | CSVGYRDRGLSGNTIYF
TRBV30 | CAWSARTAPYGYTF
TRBV18 | CASSLAGSSYNEQFF
TRBV12-3/TRBV12-4 | CASSLSGNTIYF
TRBV18 | CASSLSYSSAEAFF
TRBV7-3 | CASSFGTGLTSGSPAGANVLTF
TRBV18 | CASSPLPGPRGISGYTF
TRBV11-2 | CASSLRQTVNTEAFF
TRBV18 | CASSGENIQYF
TRBV11-2 | CASSLGWGTKETQYF